These 29 T cell receptor beta chains were all obtained from the same sample, sequenced in a study of post-analysis software for immune sequencing data. Whole-study results and caveats: There were roughly 5 TRBV segments more frequent in patients than controls, and TRBV5-6, TRBV5-1 and TRBV20-1 were among them.

What these receptors recognize is not known. Presence of unique molecular identifiers characterized the TCR beta cDNA libraries. TCRdb ran MiXCR on the PCR reads and lists one entry per CDR3 protein. The table records about 540,000 distinct CDR3 sequences, around a third of them present only once. Sequencing used blood. The source of these receptors is a girl aged 2-17 years with multiple sclerosis.

The CDR3 DNA reads as TGTGCCAGCAGTTTATCGGGGGGACTAGGCTACAATGAGCAGTTCTTC. Its protein product is CASSLSGGLGYNEQFF. V gene TRBV27 combines with J gene TRBJ2-1; 8 bases agree with TRBD2. This CDR3 has 16 amino acids. V was pared by 0 bases and J by 3 bases, with 4 bases of the junction left unmatched. Germline-derived CDR1 and CDR2 are MNHEY and SMNVEV (reference sequence).

This clonotype was detected once. The chain couples TRBV6-1 to TRBJ1-2; a weak D match, TRBD1 (6 bases). V was pared by 7 bases and J by 7 bases, with 25 bases between. Germline loops: CDR1 MNHNS, CDR2 SASEGT. The CDR3 runs 16 residues. The CDR3 spells CASNFLTGGAVGGYTF. For the CDR3, the DNA is TGTGCCAGCAACTTCCTGACCGGGGGGGCTGTAGGTGGCTACACCTTC.

The sample holds a few counts of this clonotype. The chain couples TRBV9 to TRBJ2-3; no firm D call. The CDR3 runs 14 residues. Germline assignment: CDR1 SGDLS and CDR2 YYNGEE. V was clipped by 2 bases and J by 2 bases, with 9 bases between them. The CDR3 region is CASSVFQDTDTQYF. In DNA form, the CDR3 reads TGTGCCAGCAGCGTGTTTCAGGACACAGATACGCAGTATTTT. The full variable domain, in which reference TRBV9 and TRBJ2-3 provide the parts outside the CDR3, is DSGVTQTPKHLITATGQRVTLRCSPRSGDLSVYWYQQSLDQGLQFLIQYYNGEERAKGNILERFSAQQFPDLHSELNLSSLELGDSALYFCASSVFQDTDTQYFGPGTRLTVL.

This clonotype was counted a single time. The chain joins TRBV5-1 to TRBJ2-1; TRBD2 matches at 11 bases. V dropped 1 base and J dropped 0; count of bases not matched to a gene: 15. The V gene's germline CDR1 is SGHRS and CDR2 YFSETQ. The CDR3 extends over 21 amino acids. CDR3: CASSLYVLGLAGLSSYNEQFF. Written as DNA, the CDR3 is TGCGCCAGCAGCTTGTATGTCTTAGGACTAGCGGGCCTAAGCTCCTACAATGAGCAGTTCTTC.

The chain has TRBV4-2 and TRBJ2-1, with 7 nucleotides matching TRBD2. The germline CDR1 and CDR2 sequences are LGHNA and YNFKEQ. Germline trimming cut 2 bases from V and 10 bases from J; bases unmatched to any gene: 5. This CDR3 spans 13 amino acids. Here the CDR3 reads CASSQLELAEQFF. Written as DNA, the CDR3 is TGTGCCAGCAGCCAATTAGAACTAGCGGAGCAGTTCTTC.

The chain carries TRBV29-1 and TRBJ2-5, with D perhaps TRBD2 (7 bases). The CDR3 loop spans 16 amino acids. The V and J ends lost 6 bases and 11 bases respectively, with 31 bases between them. Germline V gene sequence: CDR1 SQVTM, CDR2 ANQGSEA. CDR3 nucleotides: TGCAGCGTGGCCCCATCCGGGGGGCGTTTGTCGGATGAGCAGTACTTC. Its translation is CSVAPSGGRLSDEQYF.

V is TRBV12-3 or TRBV12-4 and J is TRBJ2-1; D call uncertain. V was pared by 5 bases and J by 5 bases, with 10 bases between. The CDR3 loop spans 13 amino acids. The CDR3 protein is CASSVNRHNEQFF. CDR3 DNA: TGTGCCAGCAGTGTCAATAGACACAATGAGCAGTTCTTC.

Of note for this clonotype: At one of its ends the junction is not consistent with the germline gene, which may arise from a read error. The chain links TRBV29-1 to TRBJ2-1; possible D gene TRBD1, 5 bases. Germline CDR1 reads SQVTM; CDR2 reads ANQGSEA. This CDR3 region has 13 residues. The CDR3 sequence is CSVARTSYNERFF. The CDR3 DNA reads as TGCAGCGTTGCGCGGACATCCTACAATGAGCGGTTCTTC.

At least ten counts were recorded for this clonotype. The rearrangement joins TRBV5-1 to TRBJ2-1; D assignment may be TRBD1 or TRBD2 (5 bases each). Germline CDR1 and CDR2: SGHRS and YFSETQ. V was cut by 0 bases and J by 2 bases, with 12 bases left in between. The CDR3 runs to 16 residues. The CDR3 region has the DNA TGCGCCAGCAGCTTGGAGTTAAGGGGACCCTACAATGAGCAGTTCTTC. This translates into CASSLELRGPYNEQFF.

This clonotype was recorded a few times. This chain joins TRBV5-1 and TRBJ2-7; D possibly corresponds to TRBD1 (6 bases). The CDR3 spans 15 residues. Trimming took 1 base from V and 6 from J, leaving 17 bases between them. CDR1 and CDR2 from the germline V gene are SGHRS and YFSETQ. The CDR3 DNA is TGCGCCAGCAGCTTGCTGGACAGCGGTGACGGCGAGCAGTACTTC. Translation: CASSLLDSGDGEQYF.

The chain carries TRBV11-2 and TRBJ2-2; D is unclear. The length of the CDR3 is 15 residues. Trimming removed 1 base at V and 6 bases at J, with 12 bases between. The V gene's germline CDR1 is SGHAT and CDR2 FQNNGV. The CDR3 here is CASSLGRKSAGELFF. CDR3 nucleotide sequence: TGTGCCAGCAGCTTAGGACGGAAATCCGCCGGGGAGCTGTTTTTT.

The genes are TRBV5-6 and TRBJ1-2, with 9 bases aligning to TRBD1. Germline V gene data show CDR1 as SGHDT and CDR2 as YYEEEE. The length of the CDR3 is 16 residues. With V trimmed by 5 bases and J by 6 bases, 14 bases remained unmatched. In nucleotides, the CDR3 is TGTGCCAGCAGTTCGTATAGGACAGGGGAGGACCATGGCTACACCTTC. Its translation is CASSSYRTGEDHGYTF.

This clonotype was seen ten or more times. The V call is TRBV7-8, the J call TRBJ1-2; D not certain. Trimming pared 1 base from V and 8 bases from J, leaving 8 bases between. This CDR3 comprises 12 residues. In germline, CDR1 is SGHVS, CDR2 FQNEAQ. CDR3 coding DNA: TGTGCCAGCAGCTTAGGAAGACGGGGCTACACCTTC. Encoded protein: CASSLGRRGYTF.

The CDR3 DNA follows: TGTGCCAGCAGCTTAGGCGGGGAGGCAGATACGCAGTATTTT. This sequence encodes CASSLGGEADTQYF. The rearrangement links TRBV7-8 to TRBJ2-3; tentative D call: TRBD2 (6 bases). Trimming shortened V by 1 base and J by 4 bases, and 9 bases separated the two germline ends. Germline-derived CDR1 and CDR2 are SGHVS and FQNEAQ. The CDR3 consists of 14 residues.

With respect to this clonotype: This may be a read error: a much more frequent sequence differs by one nucleotide. The chain uses TRBV7-2 and TRBJ2-1, with TRBD1 matching 7 bases. Germline CDR1 reads SGHTA; CDR2 reads FQGNSA. Trimming cost V 2 bases and J 10 bases; bases outside gene matches: 5. The CDR3 loop spans 13 amino acids. The CDR3 bases are TGTGCCAGCAGCTTACAGGGGGACGGCGAGCAGTTCTTC. Amino acid sequence: CASSLQGDGEQFF.

The chain is built from TRBV4-1 and TRBJ2-3, with D unclear. Germline V lookup: CDR1 MGHRA, CDR2 YSYEKL. The V and J ends lost 1 base and 4 bases respectively, with 18 bases between them. The CDR3 is 17 amino acids. This chain's CDR3 is CASSQVVGPSQADTQYF. The CDR3 bases are TGCGCCAGCAGCCAAGTCGTGGGTCCCTCCCAAGCAGATACGCAGTATTTT.

The sample holds a few counts of this clonotype. The chain uses TRBV29-1 and TRBJ2-1, with D perhaps TRBD2 (6 bases). The V end was cut by 4 bases, the J end by 4 bases, with 8 bases between. Germline values: CDR1 SQVTM, CDR2 ANQGSEA. The CDR3 has 12 amino acids. CDR3 bases: TGCAGCGTTGGGGACTTTTACAATGAGCAGTTCTTC. Protein: CSVGDFYNEQFF.

This clonotype was counted between two and nine times. The J gene is TRBJ1-1, the V gene TRBV20-1; D unclear. The germline gives CDR1 DFQATT, CDR2 SNEGSKA (reference sequence). The CDR3 runs to 10 residues. Trimming left V 5 bases short and J 8 bases short, with 9 bases between. In DNA, the CDR3 is TGCAGTGCTCATGGGATGGAAGCTTTCTTT. Its protein product is CSAHGMEAFF.

This clonotype was found a few times. The gene calls are TRBV20-1 and TRBJ1-2; a possible D gene is TRBD1 (5 bases). The V gene's germline CDR1 is DFQATT and CDR2 SNEGSKA (reference sequence). Trimming shortened V by 7 bases and J by 1 base, and 22 bases separated the two germline ends. There are 16 residues in the CDR3. CDR3 coding DNA: TGCAGTGGGTGGATAAGGGGAGAGGGGAATAACTATGGCTACACCTTC. This codes for CSGWIRGEGNNYGYTF.

This clonotype was found a few times. The J gene is TRBJ2-7, the V gene TRBV5-1, with D perhaps assigned TRBD1 or TRBD2 (6 bases each). V lost 7 bases, J lost 2 bases, and 19 bases lay in between. The CDR3 consists of 15 residues. The germline V gene encodes CDR1 SGHRS and CDR2 YFSETQ. CDR3 sequence (DNA): TGCGCCAGCGCCTTCCAAGGAGGGGGAACCTACGAGCAGTACTTC. Its protein is CASAFQGGGTYEQYF.

The rearrangement links TRBV5-5 to TRBJ1-2; 7 bases line up with TRBD1. V lost 9 bases to trimming and J lost 4 bases; unmatched junction nucleotides: 6. CDR3 size: 12 residues. Looked up from germline, CDR1 is SGHKS and CDR2 is YYEKEE (reference sequence). DNA for the CDR3: TGTGCCACCCGACAGGGCTCCTATGGCTACACCTTC. Its translation is CATRQGSYGYTF.

The chain links TRBV6-1 to TRBJ1-4; 11 nucleotides agree with TRBD1. The germline V gene encodes CDR1 MNHNS and CDR2 SASEGT. The CDR3 is 13 amino acids. J was trimmed by 9 bases and V by 7 bases; bases with no gene match: 4. CDR3 amino acids: CASTRTGGKKLFF. In DNA form, the CDR3 reads TGTGCCAGCACGCGGACAGGGGGCAAAAAACTGTTTTTT.

This clonotype was detected only a few times. V is TRBV20-1 and J is TRBJ2-1; D not certain. There are 10 residues in the CDR3. Germline-derived CDR1 and CDR2 are DFQATT and SNEGSKA (reference sequence). CDR3 amino acids: CSLSYNEQFF. CDR3 DNA: TGCAGCTTAAGTTATAATGAGCAGTTCTTC.

Of note for this clonotype: An end of the junction does not agree with germline; a read error may underlie this. This chain joins TRBV14 and TRBJ2-3; D remains ambiguous. The germline CDR1 and CDR2 sequences are SGHDN and FVKESK. This CDR3 has 13 amino acids. Written as DNA, the CDR3 is TGTGCCAGCGGCCAAGTACTGTTGGATACGCAGTATTTT. Protein product: CASGQVLLDTQYF.

J is TRBJ2-7 and V is TRBV27; D is uncertain. V lost 2 bases to trimming and J lost 0 bases, with 14 bases between them. The germline gives CDR1 MNHEY, CDR2 SMNVEV (reference sequence). The CDR3 has 16 amino acids. DNA of the CDR3: TGTGCCAGCAGTTTAGGCCAGTCCTTTAGCTCCTACGAGCAGTACTTC. Its translation: CASSLGQSFSSYEQYF.

This clonotype was detected only a few times. This CDR3 is CSATRATYYEQYF. DNA for the CDR3: TGCAGTGCAACCCGGGCCACCTACTACGAGCAGTACTTC. The chain is built from TRBV20-1 and TRBJ2-7; D remains unclear. Trimming took 6 bases from V and 3 from J, leaving 15 bases between them. CDR1 DFQATT and CDR2 SNEGSKA come from the germline V gene (reference sequence). CDR3 size: 13 residues.

The rearrangement joins TRBV7-9 to TRBJ2-4, with D maybe TRBD2 (5 bases). The DNA end is more similar to TRBJ2-7, so the J call may be wrong. There are 14 residues in the CDR3. Germline V gene sequence: CDR1 SEHNR, CDR2 FQNEAQ (reference sequence). The CDR3 loop is CASSSQLDNYEQYF. As DNA, the CDR3 is TGTGCCAGCAGCTCTCAACTAGATAACTACGAGCAGTACTTC.

V usage is TRBV6-1 and J usage is TRBJ2-7; no definite D call. The CDR3 runs 12 residues. Germline-derived CDR1 and CDR2 are MNHNS and SASEGT. Deletions cut 6 bases from V and 2 bases from J, with 8 bases between. CDR3 in DNA: TGTGCCAGCAGCATCGCTACCTACGAGCAGTACTTC. It yields the protein CASSIATYEQYF.

This sequence joins TRBV11-2 and TRBJ1-5; 9 positions match TRBD1. The CDR3 loop spans 14 amino acids. The germline CDR1 and CDR2 sequences are SGHAT and FQNNGV. J lost 7 bases, V lost 4 bases, and 5 bases had no gene match. The CDR3 nucleotides read TGTGCCAGCAGCTATGGGACAGGGACCCAGCCCCAGCATTTT. This gives the protein CASSYGTGTQPQHF.